In this sample, the clone carrying this T cell receptor beta chain turned up once. Its antigen remains unknown. The data stem from a study of PD-1 blockade in classical Hodgkin lymphoma. Study summary: Patients were administered nivolumab (3 mg/kg intravenously) every 2 weeks. Findings and limits, study-wide: Diversity in CD4+ TCRs, unlike that measured in CD8+ TCRs, had risen significantly by C4D1. Exclusion covered patients beginning nivolumab under 1 year post-ASCT. Relative to healthy donors, newly diagnosed patients reportedly had lower baseline TCR diversity, which was reported as lower still in relapsed/refractory patients.

The time point here: cycle 4 day 1 (C4D1), after less than seven weeks of nivolumab. Exposure to brentuximab vedotin varied, and each patient had relapsed following autologous stem cell transplantation. TCRdb keeps only in-frame clones here, not all; method: immunoSEQ multiplex PCR. This sample yields some 39,000 clones, of which around four fifths are seen a single time; 37% belongs to the top ten. The sequence derives from a human donor with classical Hodgkin lymphoma. The material was peripheral blood mononuclear cells (PBMCs), obtained before the fourth cycle of nivolumab.

CDR3 loop: CASSEGGGALDEQFF. CDR3 bases: TGTGCCAGCAGTGAAGGCGGGGGGGCCCTTGATGAGCAGTTCTTC. V usage is TRBV25-1 and J usage is TRBJ2-1; TRBD2 aligns across 9 bases. CDR3 length: 15 residues. CDR1 is MGHDK, CDR2 SYGVNS, per germline. Unmatched junction bases numbered 7, after V lost 2 bases and J lost 8 bases.